A single sample is the source of the 4 T cell receptor beta chains below, sequenced in a study of blood T cell repertoires in COVID-19. TCRdb's copy holds only in-frame clones and misses some; the assay was immunoSEQ multiplex PCR. The sample has hundreds of thousands of clones; about 87% are singletons. Material for sequencing was peripheral blood. These receptors were collected from a woman between 50 and 59 years old who had recovered from COVID-19.

This sequence joins TRBV6-6 and TRBJ2-1, with 9 bases identical to TRBD2. This CDR3 comprises 14 residues. Per germline, CDR1 MNHNY and CDR2 SVGAGI (reference sequence). V was clipped by 7 bases and J by 3 bases; unmatched bases: 4. This CDR3 reads CASNPTSGYNEQFF. The CDR3 DNA reads as TGTGCCAGCAATCCGACTAGCGGCTACAATGAGCAGTTCTTC.

A few counts support this clone. The genes are TRBV5-6 and TRBJ2-7; TRBD2 agrees at 7 bases. J lost 2 bases, V lost 5 bases, and 7 bases had no gene match. The CDR3 has 14 residues. In germline, CDR1 is SGHDT, CDR2 YYEEEE. In nucleotides, the CDR3 is TGTGCCAGCAGGGTCCTAGCGGATACCTACGAGCAGTACTTC. This translates into CASRVLADTYEQYF.

The V call is TRBV5-1, the J call TRBJ1-1, with D tentatively TRBD1 (6 bases). Germline V gene sequence: CDR1 SGHRS, CDR2 YFSETQ. CDR3 length: 16 amino acids. V lost 0 bases and J lost 0, with 12 bases in between. CDR3: CASSLATGLMNTEAFF. In DNA form, the CDR3 reads TGCGCCAGCAGCTTGGCGACAGGTTTAATGAACACTGAAGCTTTCTTT.

The chain joins TRBV19 to TRBJ2-1, with 10 bases aligning to TRBD2. J gave up 12 bases and V 7 bases, and 15 bases lay outside the gene matches. The CDR3 runs to 15 residues. Germline CDR1 and CDR2: LNHDA and SQIVND (reference sequence). CDR3 sequence: CASNRGASGGFGQFF. The CDR3 DNA sequence: TGTGCCAGTAACCGGGGGGCTAGCGGGGGATTTGGGCAGTTCTTC.